This is a list of T cell receptor beta chains from one sample in a study of T cell repertoires in cytomegalovirus infection. Via MiXCR, TCRdb re-called the reads, giving one row per CDR3 protein. The data show hundreds of thousands of distinct CDR3 sequences, 8% to 9.5% seen once. Sequencing was carried out using PBMCs. The receptor set was obtained from a human donor in good health (CMV status not recorded). Some clones in this sample may be carry-over from other donors' samples. The CDR3 runs from the conserved cysteine through the conserved F or W. Clone size, where shown, is once, few, many, or a class for clones that have expanded.

clone_size	v_call	j_call	cdr3_aa
many	TRBV9	TRBJ2-7	CASSAGPIGAYEQYF
few	TRBV10-3	TRBJ1-2	CAISPGQGLYGYTF
many	TRBV7-2	TRBJ2-1	CASTRLAGGYEQFF
many	TRBV7-8	TRBJ1-5	CATRSDSRNQPQHF
few	TRBV12-3/TRBV12-4	TRBJ2-7	CASSPIQTGFEQYF
few	TRBV11-3	TRBJ2-5	CAIPGGYRGTQYF
.	TRBV19	TRBJ2-7	CASSRASNSHYEQYF
once	TRBV6-6	TRBJ1-1	CASSPWTGVGNTEAFF
.	TRBV12-3/TRBV12-4	TRBJ1-2	CASTQDTTIYGYTF
few	TRBV15	TRBJ1-6	CATSRDGTGNNSPLHF
.	TRBV13	TRBJ2-7	CASSQTSGRYEQYF
.	TRBV11-1	TRBJ2-5	CASSPSGTGTQYF
many	TRBV7-8	TRBJ2-3	CASARRASDTQYF
many	TRBV28	TRBJ1-1	CASSLGGQGRRTEAFF
few	TRBV7-2	TRBJ2-5	CASSFGARSQETQYF
many	TRBV7-6	TRBJ2-1	CASSLTLYRAGNEQFF
few	TRBV6-1	TRBJ1-2	CASSTDRNYGYTF
few	TRBV7-6	TRBJ2-7	CACERQWPGEQYF
.	TRBV7-3	TRBJ2-7	CASSSTDRHEQYF
few	TRBV7-2	TRBJ2-7	CASSPSWRASYEQYF
many	TRBV5-5	TRBJ2-1	CASSFNNEQFF
.	TRBV25-1	TRBJ1-1	CASSGYGLNTEAFF
few	TRBV18	TRBJ1-5	CASSPQRGPSNQPQHF
few	TRBV12-3/TRBV12-4	TRBJ1-5	CASIPREPQHF
many	TRBV12-3/TRBV12-4	TRBJ1-1	CASIQGGEAFF
few	TRBV11-2	TRBJ2-7	CASTSVYEQYF
many	TRBV7-6	TRBJ1-6	CASSVQGGNSPLHF
many	TRBV15	TRBJ2-7	CATSREGGNEQYF
few	TRBV2	TRBJ1-2	CASRDVGRTRGQYGYGYTF
few	TRBV7-9	TRBJ2-7	CASSVEQWEQYF
few	TRBV28	TRBJ1-2	CASSFGVGYTF
.	TRBV6-5	TRBJ1-1	CASSYGQLGNTEAFF
few	TRBV4-1	TRBJ2-7	CASSQGGLAGPDEQYF
many	TRBV12-3/TRBV12-4	TRBJ2-1	CASSPVRGSYNEQFF
.	TRBV6-2/TRBV6-3	TRBJ2-7	CASSYSGTHYEQYF
many	TRBV7-2	TRBJ2-7	CASSRGGFSYEQYF
many	TRBV19	TRBJ2-2	CATRGQPNTGELFF
.	TRBV20-1	TRBJ2-7	CSARTGTSDYEQYF
.	TRBV10-3	TRBJ1-3	CAIISGNTIYF
many	TRBV7-2	TRBJ2-5	CASSLEVAQWGETQYF
.	TRBV11-2	TRBJ1-5	CASSSGGGAGQPQHF
few	TRBV4-3	TRBJ1-1	CASSQDTGAMNTEAFF
few	TRBV5-6	TRBJ1-1	CASSLAGSLSTEAFF
few	TRBV7-2	TRBJ1-3	CASSSTSGGNTIYF
.	TRBV3-1	TRBJ1-2	CASSHRQNYGYTF
.	TRBV29-1	TRBJ1-2	CSVEDYDYGYTF
.	TRBV4-3	TRBJ2-2	CASSLGQGLYLSGELFF
few	TRBV11-3	TRBJ2-1	CASSLDLGGRSYNEQFF
many	TRBV4-1	TRBJ2-7	CASSQAGLVMHEQYF
many	TRBV7-2	TRBJ2-1	CASSHLAGQGEQFF
many	TRBV24-1	TRBJ1-1	CATKGPKNEAFF
few	TRBV2	TRBJ1-5	CASSIWDSPRGLGNQPQHF
many	TRBV6-6	TRBJ2-1	CASSYLGQGSNEQFF
.	TRBV12-3/TRBV12-4	TRBJ2-4	CASSFRLAGGPDKNIQYF
.	TRBV28	TRBJ2-5	CASSSPWASGIKWEETQYF